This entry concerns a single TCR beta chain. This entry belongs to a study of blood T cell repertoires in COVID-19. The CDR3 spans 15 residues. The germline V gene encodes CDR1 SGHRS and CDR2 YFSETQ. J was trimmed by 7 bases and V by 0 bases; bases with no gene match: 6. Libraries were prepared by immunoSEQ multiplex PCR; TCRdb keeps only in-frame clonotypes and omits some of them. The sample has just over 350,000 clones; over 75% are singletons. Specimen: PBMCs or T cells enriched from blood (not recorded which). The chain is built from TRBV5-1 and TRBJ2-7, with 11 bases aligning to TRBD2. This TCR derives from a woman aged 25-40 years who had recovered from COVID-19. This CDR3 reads CASSLDLAGGAEQYF. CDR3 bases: TGCGCCAGCAGCTTGGATCTAGCGGGAGGTGCGGAGCAGTACTTC.